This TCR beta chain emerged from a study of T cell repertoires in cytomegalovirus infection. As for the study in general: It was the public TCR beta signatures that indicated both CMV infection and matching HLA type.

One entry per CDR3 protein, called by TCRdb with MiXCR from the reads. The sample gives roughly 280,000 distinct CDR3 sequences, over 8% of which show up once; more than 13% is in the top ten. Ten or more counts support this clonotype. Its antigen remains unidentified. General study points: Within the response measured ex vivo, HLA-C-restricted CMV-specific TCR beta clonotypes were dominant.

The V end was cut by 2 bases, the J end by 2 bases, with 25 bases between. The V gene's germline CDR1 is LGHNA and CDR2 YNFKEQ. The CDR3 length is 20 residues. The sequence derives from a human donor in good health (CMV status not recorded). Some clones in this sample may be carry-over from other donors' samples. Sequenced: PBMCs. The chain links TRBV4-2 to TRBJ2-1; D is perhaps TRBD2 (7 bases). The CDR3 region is CASSQSGGQTYPGTYNEQFF. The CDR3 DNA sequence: TGTGCCAGCAGCCAATCGGGGGGCCAGACCTACCCAGGGACCTACAATGAGCAGTTCTTC.